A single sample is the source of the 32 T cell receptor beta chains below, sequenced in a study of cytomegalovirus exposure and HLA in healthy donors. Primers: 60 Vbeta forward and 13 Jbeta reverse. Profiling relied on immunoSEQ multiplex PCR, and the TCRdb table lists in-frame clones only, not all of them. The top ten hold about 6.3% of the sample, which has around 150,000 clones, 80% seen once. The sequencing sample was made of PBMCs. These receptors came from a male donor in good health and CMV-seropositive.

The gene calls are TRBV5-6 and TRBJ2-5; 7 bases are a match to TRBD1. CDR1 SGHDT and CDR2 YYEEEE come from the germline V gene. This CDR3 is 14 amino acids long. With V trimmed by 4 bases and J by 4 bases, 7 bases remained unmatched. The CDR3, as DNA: TGTGCCAGCAGCGGTCGGACAGGAGGAGAGACCCAGTACTTC. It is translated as CASSGRTGGETQYF.

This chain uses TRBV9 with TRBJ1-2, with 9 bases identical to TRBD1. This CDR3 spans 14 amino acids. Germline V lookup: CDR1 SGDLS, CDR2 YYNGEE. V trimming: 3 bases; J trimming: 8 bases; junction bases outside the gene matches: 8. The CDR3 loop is CASSAPGQGYGYTF. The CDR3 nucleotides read TGTGCCAGCAGCGCGCCGGGACAGGGTTACGGCTACACCTTC. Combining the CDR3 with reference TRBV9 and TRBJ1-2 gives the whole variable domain DSGVTQTPKHLITATGQRVTLRCSPRSGDLSVYWYQQSLDQGLQFLIQYYNGEERAKGNILERFSAQQFPDLHSELNLSSLELGDSALYFCASSAPGQGYGYTFGSGTRLTVV.

The CDR3 nucleotides read TGCGCCAGCAGCTTGGAGGCTAGCGGCACAGATACGCAGTATTTT. This translates into CASSLEASGTDTQYF. The chain has TRBV5-1 and TRBJ2-3; the D gene is possibly TRBD2 (6 bases). Per germline, CDR1 SGHRS and CDR2 YFSETQ. Trimming shortened V by 0 bases and J by 1 base, and 9 bases separated the two germline ends. The CDR3 has 15 amino acids. Looking up the rest from reference TRBV5-1 and TRBJ2-3 gives the full variable domain: KAGVTQTPRYLIKTRGQQVTLSCSPISGHRSVSWYQQTPGQGLQFLFEYFSETQRNKGNFPGRFSGRQFSNSRSEMNVSTLELGDSALYLCASSLEASGTDTQYFGPGTRLTVL.

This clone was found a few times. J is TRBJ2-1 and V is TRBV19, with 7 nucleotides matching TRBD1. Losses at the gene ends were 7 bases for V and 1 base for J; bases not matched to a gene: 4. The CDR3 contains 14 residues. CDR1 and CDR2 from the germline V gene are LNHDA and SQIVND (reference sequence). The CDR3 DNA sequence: TGTGCCAGTACCGCAGGGGGTTCCTACAATGAGCAGTTCTTC. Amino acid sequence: CASTAGGSYNEQFF.

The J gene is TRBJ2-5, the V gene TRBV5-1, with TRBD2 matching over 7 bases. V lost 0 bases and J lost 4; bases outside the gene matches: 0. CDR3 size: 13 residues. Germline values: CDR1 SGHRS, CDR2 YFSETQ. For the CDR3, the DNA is TGCGCCAGCAGCTTGGGGGGGGGAGAGACCCAGTACTTC. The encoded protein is CASSLGGGETQYF. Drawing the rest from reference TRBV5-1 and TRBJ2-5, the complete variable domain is KAGVTQTPRYLIKTRGQQVTLSCSPISGHRSVSWYQQTPGQGLQFLFEYFSETQRNKGNFPGRFSGRQFSNSRSEMNVSTLELGDSALYLCASSLGGGETQYFGPGTRLLVL.

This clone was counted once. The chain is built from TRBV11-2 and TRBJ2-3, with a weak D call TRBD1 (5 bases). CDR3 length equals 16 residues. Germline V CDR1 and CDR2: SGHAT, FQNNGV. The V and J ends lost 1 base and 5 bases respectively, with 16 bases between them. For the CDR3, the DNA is TGTGCCAGCAGCTTAGGGCGTCAGGGCCTCAGAGATACGCAGTATTTT. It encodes CASSLGRQGLRDTQYF.

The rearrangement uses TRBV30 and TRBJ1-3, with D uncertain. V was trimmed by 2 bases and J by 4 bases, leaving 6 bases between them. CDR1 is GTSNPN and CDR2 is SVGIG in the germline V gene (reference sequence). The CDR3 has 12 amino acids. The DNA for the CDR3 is TGTGCCTGGAGTCCAGCGGGAAACACCATATATTTT. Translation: CAWSPAGNTIYF. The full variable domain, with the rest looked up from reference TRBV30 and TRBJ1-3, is SQTIHQWPATLVQPVGSPLSLECTVEGTSNPNLYWYRQAAGRGLQLLFYSVGIGQISSEVPQNLSASRPQDRQFILSSKKLLLSDSGFYLCAWSPAGNTIYFGEGSWLTVV.

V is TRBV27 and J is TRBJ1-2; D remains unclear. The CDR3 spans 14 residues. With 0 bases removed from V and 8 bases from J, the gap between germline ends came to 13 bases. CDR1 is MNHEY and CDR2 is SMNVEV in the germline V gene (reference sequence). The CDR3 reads CASSLSTGSGGYTF. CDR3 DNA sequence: TGTGCCAGCAGTTTATCGACCGGGAGTGGCGGCTACACCTTC.

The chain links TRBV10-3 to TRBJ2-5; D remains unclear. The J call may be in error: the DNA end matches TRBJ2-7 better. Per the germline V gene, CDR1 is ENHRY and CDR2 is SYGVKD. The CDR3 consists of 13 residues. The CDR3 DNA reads TGTGCCATCAGTGATGAGGACTCCTACGAGCAGTACTTC. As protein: CAISDEDSYEQYF.

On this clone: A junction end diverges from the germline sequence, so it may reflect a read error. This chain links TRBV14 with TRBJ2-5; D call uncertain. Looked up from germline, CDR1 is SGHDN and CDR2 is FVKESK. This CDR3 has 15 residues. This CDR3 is CASSQATRLREAQYF. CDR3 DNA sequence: TGTGCCAGCAGCCAAGCCACGCGTCTAAGAGAGGCCCAGTACTTC.

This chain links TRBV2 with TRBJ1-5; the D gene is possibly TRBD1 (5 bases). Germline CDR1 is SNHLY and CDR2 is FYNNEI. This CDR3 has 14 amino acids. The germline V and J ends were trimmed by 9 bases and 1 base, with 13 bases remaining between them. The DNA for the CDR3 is TGTGCCAGTGGACACCTATCAAGCAATCAGCCCCAGCATTTT. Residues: CASGHLSSNQPQHF.

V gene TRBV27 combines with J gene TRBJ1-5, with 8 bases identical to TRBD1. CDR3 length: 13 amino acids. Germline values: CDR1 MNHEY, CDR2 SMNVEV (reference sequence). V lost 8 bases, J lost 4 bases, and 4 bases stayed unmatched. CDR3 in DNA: TGTGCCAGCCGGACAGGGTCAAATCAGCCCCAGCATTTT. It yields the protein CASRTGSNQPQHF.

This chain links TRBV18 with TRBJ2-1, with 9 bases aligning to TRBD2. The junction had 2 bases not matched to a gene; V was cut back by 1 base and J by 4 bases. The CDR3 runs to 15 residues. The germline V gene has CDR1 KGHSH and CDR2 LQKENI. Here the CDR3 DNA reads TGTGCCAGCTCACCACTAGCGGGAGCTTACAATGAGCAGTTCTTC. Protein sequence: CASSPLAGAYNEQFF.

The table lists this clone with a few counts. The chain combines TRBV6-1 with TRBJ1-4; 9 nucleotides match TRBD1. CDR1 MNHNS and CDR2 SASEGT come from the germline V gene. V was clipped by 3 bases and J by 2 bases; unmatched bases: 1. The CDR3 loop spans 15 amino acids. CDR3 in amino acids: CASSETGGTNEKLFF. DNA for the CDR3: TGTGCCAGCAGTGAGACAGGGGGGACTAATGAAAAACTGTTTTTT.

The CDR3, as DNA: TGCAGCGTTGAAGGTTCAGGGAACTACGAGCAGTACTTC. Its protein product is CSVEGSGNYEQYF. V is TRBV29-1 and J is TRBJ2-7, with TRBD1 as a possible D gene (5 bases). V was clipped by 1 base and J by 3 bases, with 10 bases between them. The CDR3 is 13 residues long. Germline V gene sequence: CDR1 SQVTM, CDR2 ANQGSEA.

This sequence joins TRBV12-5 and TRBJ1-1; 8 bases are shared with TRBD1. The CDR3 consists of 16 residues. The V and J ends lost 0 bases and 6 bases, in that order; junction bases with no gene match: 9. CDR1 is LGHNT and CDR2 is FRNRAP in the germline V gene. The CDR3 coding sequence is TGTGCTAGTGGTTTGGTACTCGGGACAGGCATACCTGAAGCTTTCTTT. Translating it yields CASGLVLGTGIPEAFF. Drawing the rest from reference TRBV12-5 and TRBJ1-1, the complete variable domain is DARVTQTPRHKVTEMGQEVTMRCQPILGHNTVFWYRQTMMQGLELLAYFRNRAPLDDSGMPKDRFSAEMPDATLATLKIQPSEPRDSAVYFCASGLVLGTGIPEAFFGQGTRLTVV.

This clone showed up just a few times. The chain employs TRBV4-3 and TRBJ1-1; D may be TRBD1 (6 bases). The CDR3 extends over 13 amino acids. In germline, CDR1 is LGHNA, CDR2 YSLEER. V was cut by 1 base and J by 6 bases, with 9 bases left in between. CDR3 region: CASSQVGAAEAFF. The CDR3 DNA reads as TGCGCCAGCAGCCAAGTGGGGGCAGCTGAAGCTTTCTTT.

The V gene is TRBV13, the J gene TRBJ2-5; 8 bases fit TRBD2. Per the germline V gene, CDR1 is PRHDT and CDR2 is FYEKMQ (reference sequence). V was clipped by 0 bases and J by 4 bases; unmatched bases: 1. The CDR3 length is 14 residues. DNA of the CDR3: TGTGCCAGCAGCTTAGGGGCGGGAGGAGAGACCCAGTACTTC. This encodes CASSLGAGGETQYF.

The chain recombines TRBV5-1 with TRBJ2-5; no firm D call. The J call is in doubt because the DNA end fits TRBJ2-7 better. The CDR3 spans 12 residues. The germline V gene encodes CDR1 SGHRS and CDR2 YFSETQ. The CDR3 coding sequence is TGCGCCAGCAGACCCGACTCCTACGAGCAGTACTTC. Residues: CASRPDSYEQYF.

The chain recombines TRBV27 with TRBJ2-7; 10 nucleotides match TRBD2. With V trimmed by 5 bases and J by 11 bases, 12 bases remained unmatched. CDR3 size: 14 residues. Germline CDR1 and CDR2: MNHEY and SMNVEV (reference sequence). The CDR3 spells CASSPTSGHTRKYF. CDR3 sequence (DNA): TGTGCCAGCAGTCCGACTAGCGGGCATACGAGGAAGTACTTC.

The CDR3 coding sequence is TGTGCCTGGGTGGACAGGCGGGATTCACCCCTCCACTTT. Translating gives CAWVDRRDSPLHF. The J gene is TRBJ1-6, the V gene TRBV30; 7 positions agree with TRBD1. The CDR3 extends over 13 amino acids. CDR1 GTSNPN and CDR2 SVGIG come from the germline V gene (reference sequence). The V gene end was trimmed by 5 bases and the J gene end by 8 bases; junction bases not matched to a gene: 6. The full variable domain, its missing parts supplied by reference TRBV30 and TRBJ1-6, is SQTIHQWPATLVQPVGSPLSLECTVEGTSNPNLYWYRQAAGRGLQLLFYSVGIGQISSEVPQNLSASRPQDRQFILSSKKLLLSDSGFYLCAWVDRRDSPLHFGNGTRLTVT.

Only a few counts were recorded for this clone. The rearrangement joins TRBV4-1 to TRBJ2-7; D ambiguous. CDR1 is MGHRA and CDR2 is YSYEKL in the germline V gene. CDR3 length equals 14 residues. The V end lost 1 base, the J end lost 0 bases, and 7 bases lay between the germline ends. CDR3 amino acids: CASSQAHSSYEQYF. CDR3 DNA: TGCGCCAGCAGCCAAGCTCACAGCTCCTACGAGCAGTACTTC.

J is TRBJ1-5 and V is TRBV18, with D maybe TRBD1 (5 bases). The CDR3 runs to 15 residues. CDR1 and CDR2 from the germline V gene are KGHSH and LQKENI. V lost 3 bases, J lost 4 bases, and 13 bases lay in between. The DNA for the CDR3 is TGTGCCAGCTCACCCCTGGGCAGGGTGAATCAGCCCCAGCATTTT. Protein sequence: CASSPLGRVNQPQHF.

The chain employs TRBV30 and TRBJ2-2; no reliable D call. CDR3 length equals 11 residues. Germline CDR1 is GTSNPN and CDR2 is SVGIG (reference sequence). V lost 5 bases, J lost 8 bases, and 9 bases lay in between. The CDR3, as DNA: TGTGCCTGGTCCATAGCTGGGGAGCTGTTTTTT. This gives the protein CAWSIAGELFF.

CDR3 DNA sequence: TGTGCCACCAGCAGAGGACCGGGACAGGGAACCTACGAGCAGTACTTC. The encoded protein is CATSRGPGQGTYEQYF. V usage is TRBV15 and J usage is TRBJ2-7; 9 nucleotides match TRBD1. This CDR3 contains 16 residues. The junction had 6 bases not matched to a gene; V was cut back by 1 base and J by 2 bases. CDR1 LNHNV and CDR2 YYDKDF come from the germline V gene (reference sequence). Together with reference TRBV15 and TRBJ2-7, the CDR3 gives the full variable domain: DAMVIQNPRYQVTQFGKPVTLSCSQTLNHNVMYWYQQKSSQAPKLLFHYYDKDFNNEADTPDNFQSRRPNTSFCFLDIRSPGLGDTAMYLCATSRGPGQGTYEQYFGPGTRLTVT.

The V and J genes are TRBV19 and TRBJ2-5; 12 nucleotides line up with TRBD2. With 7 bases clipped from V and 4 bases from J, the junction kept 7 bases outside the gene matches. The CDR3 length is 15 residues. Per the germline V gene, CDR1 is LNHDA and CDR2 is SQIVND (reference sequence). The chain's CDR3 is CASTLLAGGGETQYF. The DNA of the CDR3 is TGTGCCAGTACGTTACTAGCGGGAGGAGGAGAGACCCAGTACTTC. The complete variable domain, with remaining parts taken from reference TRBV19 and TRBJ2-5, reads DGGITQSPKYLFRKEGQNVTLSCEQNLNHDAMYWYRQDPGQGLRLIYYSQIVNDFQKGDIAEGYSVSREKKESFPLTVTSAQKNPTAFYLCASTLLAGGGETQYFGPGTRLLVL.

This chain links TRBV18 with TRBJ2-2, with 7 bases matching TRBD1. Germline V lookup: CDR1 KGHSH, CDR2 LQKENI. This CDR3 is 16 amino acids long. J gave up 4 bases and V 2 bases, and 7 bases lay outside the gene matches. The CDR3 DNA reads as TGTGCCAGCTCACCATCGTGGACAGGATCCACCGGGGAGCTGTTTTTT. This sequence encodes CASSPSWTGSTGELFF.

CDR3 bases: TGTGCCAGCAGTTCGGGAGGACACACCGGGGAGCTGTTTTTT. Translated: CASSSGGHTGELFF. This sequence joins TRBV27 and TRBJ2-2; 7 bases match TRBD2. The CDR3 is 14 amino acids. In germline, CDR1 is MNHEY, CDR2 SMNVEV (reference sequence). The V segment lost 4 bases and the J segment 3 bases; nucleotides outside the gene matches: 2.

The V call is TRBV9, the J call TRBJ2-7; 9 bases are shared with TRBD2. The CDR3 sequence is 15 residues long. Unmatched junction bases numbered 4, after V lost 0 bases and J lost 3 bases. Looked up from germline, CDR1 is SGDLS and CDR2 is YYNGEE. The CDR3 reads CASSVGLADIYEQYF. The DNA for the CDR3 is TGTGCCAGCAGCGTAGGACTAGCGGATATCTACGAGCAGTACTTC.

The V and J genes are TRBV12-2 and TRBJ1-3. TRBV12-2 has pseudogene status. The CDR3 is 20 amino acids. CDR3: CASRLGGEAQSRARGNTIYF. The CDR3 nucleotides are TGTGCAAGTCGCTTAGGAGGGGAGGCCCAATCTAGGGCGCGGGGAAACACCATATATTTT.

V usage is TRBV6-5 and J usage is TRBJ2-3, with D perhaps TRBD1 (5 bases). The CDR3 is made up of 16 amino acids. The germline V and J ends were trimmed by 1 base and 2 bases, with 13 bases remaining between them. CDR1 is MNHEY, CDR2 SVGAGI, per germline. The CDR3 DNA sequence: TGTGCCAGCAGTTACTGGCGGCAGGGCAACACAGATACGCAGTATTTT. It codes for CASSYWRQGNTDTQYF.

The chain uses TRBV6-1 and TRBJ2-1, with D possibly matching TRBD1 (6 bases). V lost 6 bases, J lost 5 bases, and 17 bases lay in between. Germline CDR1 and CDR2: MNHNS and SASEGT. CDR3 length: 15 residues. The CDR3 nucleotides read TGTGCCAGCAGCATCACAGGGTTGGGGGACAATGAGCAGTTCTTC. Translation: CASSITGLGDNEQFF.